This note documents a single T cell receptor (beta chain) sequence. This entry comes from a study of blood T cell repertoires in COVID-19. Across the whole study: The origin of the acute and convalescent COVID-19 samples was the United States, Italy and Spain.

The repertoire was sequenced with immunoSEQ multiplex PCR; TCRdb's copy has only in-frame clones and lacks some. The sample shows around 210,000 clones, less than 90% of them seen only once. CDR3 length: 15 amino acids. V was trimmed by 6 bases and J by 2 bases, leaving 17 bases between them. CDR1 and CDR2 (germline): KGHSH, LQKENI. Material for sequencing was peripheral blood. This receptor was obtained from a woman between 70 and 85 years old with acute or convalescent COVID-19. The J gene is TRBJ2-7, the V gene TRBV18; D call uncertain. The CDR3 DNA follows: TGTGCCAGCTCGCCCCTGGCGGCCCAGCCCTACGAGCAGTACTTC. As protein: CASSPLAAQPYEQYF.